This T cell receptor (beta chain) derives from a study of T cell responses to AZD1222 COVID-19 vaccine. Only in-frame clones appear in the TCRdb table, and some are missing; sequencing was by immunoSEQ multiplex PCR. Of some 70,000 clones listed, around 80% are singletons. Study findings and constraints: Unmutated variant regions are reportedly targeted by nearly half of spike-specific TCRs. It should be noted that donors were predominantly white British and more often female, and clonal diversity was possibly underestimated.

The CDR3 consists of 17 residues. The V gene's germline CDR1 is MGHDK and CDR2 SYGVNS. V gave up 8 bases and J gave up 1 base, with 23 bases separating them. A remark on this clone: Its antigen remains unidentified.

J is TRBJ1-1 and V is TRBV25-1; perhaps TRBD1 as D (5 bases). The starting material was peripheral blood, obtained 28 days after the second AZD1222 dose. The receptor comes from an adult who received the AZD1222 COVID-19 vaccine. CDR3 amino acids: CASSPEPTGLKNTEAFF. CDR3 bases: TGTGCCAGCTCTCCCGAACCTACAGGATTAAAGAACACTGAAGCTTTCTTT. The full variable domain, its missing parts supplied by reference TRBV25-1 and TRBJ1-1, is EADIYQTPRYLVIGTGKKITLECSQTMGHDKMYWYQQDPGMELHLIHYSYGVNSTEKGDLSSESTVSRIRTEHFPLTLESARPSHTSQYLCASSPEPTGLKNTEAFFGQGTRLTVV.